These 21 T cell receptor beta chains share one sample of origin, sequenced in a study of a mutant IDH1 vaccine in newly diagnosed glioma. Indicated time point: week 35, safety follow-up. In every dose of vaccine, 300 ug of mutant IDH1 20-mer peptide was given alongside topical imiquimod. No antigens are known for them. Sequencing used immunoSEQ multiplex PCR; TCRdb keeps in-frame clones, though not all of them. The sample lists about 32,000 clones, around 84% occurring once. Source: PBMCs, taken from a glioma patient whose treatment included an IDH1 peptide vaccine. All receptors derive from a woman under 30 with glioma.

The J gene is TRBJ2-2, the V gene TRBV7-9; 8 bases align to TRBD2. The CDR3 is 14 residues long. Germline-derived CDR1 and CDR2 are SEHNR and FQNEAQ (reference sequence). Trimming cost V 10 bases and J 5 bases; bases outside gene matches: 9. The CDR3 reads CATAGVAGTGELFF. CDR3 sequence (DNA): TGTGCCACCGCGGGGGTAGCGGGAACCGGGGAGCTGTTTTTT. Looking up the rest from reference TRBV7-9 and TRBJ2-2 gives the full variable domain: DTGVSQNPRHKITKRGQNVTFRCDPISEHNRLYWYRQTLGQGPEFLTYFQNEAQLEKSRLLSDRFSAERPKGSFSTLEIQRTEQGDSAMYLCATAGVAGTGELFFGEGSRLTVL.

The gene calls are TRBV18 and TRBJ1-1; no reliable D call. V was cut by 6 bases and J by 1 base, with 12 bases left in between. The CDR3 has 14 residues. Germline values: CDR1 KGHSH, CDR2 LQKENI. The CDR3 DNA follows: TGTGCCAGCTCGGTCCTTTACGCGAACACTGAAGCTTTCTTT. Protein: CASSVLYANTEAFF.

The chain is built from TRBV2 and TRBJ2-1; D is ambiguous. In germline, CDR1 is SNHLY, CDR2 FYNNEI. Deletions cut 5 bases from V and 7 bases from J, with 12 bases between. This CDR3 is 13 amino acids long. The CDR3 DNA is TGTGCCAGCAGTATCGAACCCGGTAATGAGCAGTTCTTC. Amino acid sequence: CASSIEPGNEQFF. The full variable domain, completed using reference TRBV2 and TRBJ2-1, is EPEVTQTPSHQVTQMGQEVILRCVPISNHLYFYWYRQILGQKVEFLVSFYNNEISEKSEIFDDQFSVERPDGSNFTLKIRSTKLEDSAMYFCASSIEPGNEQFFGPGTRLTVL.

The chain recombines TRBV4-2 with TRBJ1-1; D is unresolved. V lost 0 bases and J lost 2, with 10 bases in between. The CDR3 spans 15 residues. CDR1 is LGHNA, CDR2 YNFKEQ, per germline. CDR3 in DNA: TGTGCCAGCAGCCAAGAGGCACAGAGTAACACTGAAGCTTTCTTT. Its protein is CASSQEAQSNTEAFF.

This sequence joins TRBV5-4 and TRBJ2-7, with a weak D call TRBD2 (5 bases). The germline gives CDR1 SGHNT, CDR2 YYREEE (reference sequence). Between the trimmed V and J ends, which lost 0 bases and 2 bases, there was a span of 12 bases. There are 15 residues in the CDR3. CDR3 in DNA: TGTGCCAGCAGCTTGGCCGCCAGCGGAACCTACGAGCAGTACTTC. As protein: CASSLAASGTYEQYF.

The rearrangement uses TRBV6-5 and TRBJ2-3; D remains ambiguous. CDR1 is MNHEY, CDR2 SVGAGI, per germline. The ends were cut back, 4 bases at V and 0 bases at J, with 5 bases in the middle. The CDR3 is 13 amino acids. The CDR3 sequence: CASSLSSTDTQYF. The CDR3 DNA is TGTGCCAGCAGTTTGTCTAGCACAGATACGCAGTATTTT.

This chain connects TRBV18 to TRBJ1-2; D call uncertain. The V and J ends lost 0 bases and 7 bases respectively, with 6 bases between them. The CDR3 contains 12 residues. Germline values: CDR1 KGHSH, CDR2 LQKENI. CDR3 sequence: CASSPPDSGYTF. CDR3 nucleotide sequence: TGTGCCAGCTCACCACCGGACTCTGGCTACACCTTC. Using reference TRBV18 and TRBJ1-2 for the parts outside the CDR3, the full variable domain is NAGVMQNPRHLVRRRGQEARLRCSPMKGHSHVYWYRQLPEEGLKFMVYLQKENIIDESGMPKERFSAEFPKEGPSILRIQQVVRGDSAAYFCASSPPDSGYTFGSGTRLTVV.

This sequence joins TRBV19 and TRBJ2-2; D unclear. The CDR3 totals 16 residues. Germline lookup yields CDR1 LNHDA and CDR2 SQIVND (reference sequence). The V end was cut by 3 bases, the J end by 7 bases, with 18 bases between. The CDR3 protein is CASSMGTTVYGGELFF. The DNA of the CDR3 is TGTGCCAGTAGTATGGGAACTACGGTTTATGGCGGGGAGCTGTTTTTT. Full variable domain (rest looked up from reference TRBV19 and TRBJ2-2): DGGITQSPKYLFRKEGQNVTLSCEQNLNHDAMYWYRQDPGQGLRLIYYSQIVNDFQKGDIAEGYSVSREKKESFPLTVTSAQKNPTAFYLCASSMGTTVYGGELFFGEGSRLTVL.

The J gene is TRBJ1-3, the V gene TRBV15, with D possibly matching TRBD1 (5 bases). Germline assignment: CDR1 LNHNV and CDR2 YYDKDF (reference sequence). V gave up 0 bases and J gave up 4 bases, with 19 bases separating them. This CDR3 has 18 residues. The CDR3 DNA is TGTGCCACCAGCAGAGATGCCCAAATGGCAGGGTCAGGAAACACCATATATTTT. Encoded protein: CATSRDAQMAGSGNTIYF.

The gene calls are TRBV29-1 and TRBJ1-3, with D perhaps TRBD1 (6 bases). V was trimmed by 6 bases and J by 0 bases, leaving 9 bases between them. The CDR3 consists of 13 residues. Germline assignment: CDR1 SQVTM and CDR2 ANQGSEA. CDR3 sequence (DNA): TGCAGCGTGCCGACAGGCTCTGGAAACACCATATATTTT. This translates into CSVPTGSGNTIYF.

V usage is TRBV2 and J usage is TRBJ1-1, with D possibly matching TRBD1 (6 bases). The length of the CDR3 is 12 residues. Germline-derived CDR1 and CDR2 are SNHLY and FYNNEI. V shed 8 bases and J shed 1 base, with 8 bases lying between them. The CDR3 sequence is CASGGQNTEAFF. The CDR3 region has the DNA TGTGCCAGCGGGGGGCAGAACACTGAAGCTTTCTTT.

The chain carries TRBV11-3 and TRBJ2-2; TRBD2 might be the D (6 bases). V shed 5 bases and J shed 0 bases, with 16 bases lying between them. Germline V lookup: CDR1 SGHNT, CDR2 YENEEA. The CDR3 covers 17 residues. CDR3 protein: CASSDPMAGTNTGELFF. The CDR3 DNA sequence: TGTGCCAGCAGCGACCCAATGGCGGGGACGAACACCGGGGAGCTGTTTTTT.

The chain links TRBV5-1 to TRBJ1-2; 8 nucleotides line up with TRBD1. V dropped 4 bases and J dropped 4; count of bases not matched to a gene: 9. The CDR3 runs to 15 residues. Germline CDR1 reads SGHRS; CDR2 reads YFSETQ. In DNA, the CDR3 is TGCGCCAGCAGCCCAACCGGACAGGGAGGCTATGGCTACACCTTC. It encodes CASSPTGQGGYGYTF.

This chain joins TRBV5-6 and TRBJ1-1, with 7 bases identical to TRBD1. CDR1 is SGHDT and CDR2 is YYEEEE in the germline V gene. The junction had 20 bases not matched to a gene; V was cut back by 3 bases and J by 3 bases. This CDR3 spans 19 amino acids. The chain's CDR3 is CASSSLVQGSRQADTEAFF. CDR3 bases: TGTGCCAGCAGCTCGCTCGTACAGGGGAGTCGGCAGGCGGACACTGAAGCTTTCTTT.

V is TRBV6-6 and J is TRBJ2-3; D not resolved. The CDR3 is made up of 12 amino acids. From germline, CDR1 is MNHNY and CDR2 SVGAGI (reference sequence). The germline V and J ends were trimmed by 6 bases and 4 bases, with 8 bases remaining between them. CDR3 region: CASRQVADTQYF. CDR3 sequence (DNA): TGTGCCAGCAGACAAGTCGCAGATACGCAGTATTTT.

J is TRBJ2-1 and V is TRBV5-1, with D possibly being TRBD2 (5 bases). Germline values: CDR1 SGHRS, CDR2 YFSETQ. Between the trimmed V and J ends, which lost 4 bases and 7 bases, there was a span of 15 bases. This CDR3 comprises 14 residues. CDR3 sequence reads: CASSGGGSQNEQFF. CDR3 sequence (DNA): TGCGCCAGCAGCGGAGGAGGATCTCAGAATGAGCAGTTCTTC.

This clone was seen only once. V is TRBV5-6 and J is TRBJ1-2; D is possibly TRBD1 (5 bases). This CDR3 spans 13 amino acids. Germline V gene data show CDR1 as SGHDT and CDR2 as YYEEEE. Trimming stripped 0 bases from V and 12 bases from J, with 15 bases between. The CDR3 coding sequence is TGTGCCAGCAGCTTGGGAGATTCTGGCAGGGACACCTTC. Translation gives CASSLGDSGRDTF.

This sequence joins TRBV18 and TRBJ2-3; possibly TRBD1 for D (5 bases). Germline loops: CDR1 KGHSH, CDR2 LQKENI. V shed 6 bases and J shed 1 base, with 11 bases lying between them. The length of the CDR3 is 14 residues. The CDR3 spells CASSPPQGTDTQYF. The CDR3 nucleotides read TGTGCCAGCTCCCCTCCACAGGGCACAGATACGCAGTATTTT. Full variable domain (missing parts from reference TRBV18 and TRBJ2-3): NAGVMQNPRHLVRRRGQEARLRCSPMKGHSHVYWYRQLPEEGLKFMVYLQKENIIDESGMPKERFSAEFPKEGPSILRIQQVVRGDSAAYFCASSPPQGTDTQYFGPGTRLTVL.

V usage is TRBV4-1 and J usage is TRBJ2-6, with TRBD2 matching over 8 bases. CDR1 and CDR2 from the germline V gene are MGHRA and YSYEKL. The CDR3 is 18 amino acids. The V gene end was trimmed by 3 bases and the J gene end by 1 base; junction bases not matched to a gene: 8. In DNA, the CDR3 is TGCGCCAGCAGCCATCGTGGTAGCGGGGATTCTGGGGCCAACGTCCTGACTTTC. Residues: CASSHRGSGDSGANVLTF.

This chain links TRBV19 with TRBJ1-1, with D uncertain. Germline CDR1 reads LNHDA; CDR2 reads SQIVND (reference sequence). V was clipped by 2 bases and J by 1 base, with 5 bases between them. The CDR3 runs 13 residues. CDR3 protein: CASSIRENTEAFF. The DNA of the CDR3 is TGTGCCAGTAGTATAAGGGAGAACACTGAAGCTTTCTTT.

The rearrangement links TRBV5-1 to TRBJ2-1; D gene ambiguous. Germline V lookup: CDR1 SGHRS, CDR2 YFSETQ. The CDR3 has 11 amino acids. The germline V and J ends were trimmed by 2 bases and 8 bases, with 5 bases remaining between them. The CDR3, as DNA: TGCGCCAGCAGCTTAACCTATGAGCAGTTCTTC. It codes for CASSLTYEQFF. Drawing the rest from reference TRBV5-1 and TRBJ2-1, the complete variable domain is KAGVTQTPRYLIKTRGQQVTLSCSPISGHRSVSWYQQTPGQGLQFLFEYFSETQRNKGNFPGRFSGRQFSNSRSEMNVSTLELGDSALYLCASSLTYEQFFGPGTRLTVL.